This T cell receptor beta chain was sequenced in a study of blood T cell repertoires in COVID-19. For the study at large: Sources were T cells, B-cell-depleted T cells, or PBMCs; the material itself was cDNA or gDNA.

V trimming: 3 bases; J trimming: 3 bases; junction bases outside the gene matches: 2. The germline gives CDR1 SGHKS, CDR2 YYEKEE (reference sequence). The CDR3 is 14 residues long. Authors' processing steps: Counts of nucleated cells, estimated from reference gene primer amplification, were obtained. Data came from immunoSEQ multiplex PCR; TCRdb stores just in-frame clones and leaves some out. V and J calls and clone size are copied from that table; D and trimming were computed from the DNA. Here the sample spans more than 300,000 clones, about 89% being singletons. Sequencing was done on a sample of peripheral blood. This sequence originates from a woman in her twenties or thirties with COVID-19, enrolled during active disease. V usage is TRBV5-5 and J usage is TRBJ1-4; 7 bases fit TRBD1. The CDR3 DNA reads as TGTGCCAGCAGCTCCGGGACAGCTAATGAAAAACTGTTTTTT. The encoded protein is CASSSGTANEKLFF. The complete variable domain, with remaining parts taken from reference TRBV5-5 and TRBJ1-4, reads DAGVTQSPTHLIKTRGQQVTLRCSPISGHKSVSWYQQVLGQGPQFIFQYYEKEERGRGNFPDRFSARQFPNYSSELNVNALLLGDSALYLCASSSGTANEKLFFGSGTQLSVL.